This T cell receptor (beta chain) was captured in a study of glioma-infiltrating T cells after dendritic cell vaccination. Across the study: Samples are from glioblastoma patients in Phase I and II dendritic cell vaccine trials. Treatment, given 2003 to 2012, was autologous tumor lysate-pulsed dendritic cell vaccination. The vaccine used monocyte-derived dendritic cells pulsed overnight with autologous tumor lysate.

The CDR3 runs 15 residues. V trimming: 5 bases; J trimming: 2 bases; junction bases outside the gene matches: 9. The V gene's germline CDR1 is MNHEY and CDR2 SMNVEV (reference sequence). This clone was observed a handful of times. The repertoire was sequenced with immunoSEQ multiplex PCR; TCRdb's copy has only in-frame clones and lacks some. The sample shows tens of thousands of clones, around 79% of them seen only once. Patients had residual fresh-frozen tumor tissue and more than two years of survival data. V is TRBV27 and J is TRBJ2-7, with 7 bases matching TRBD1. The specimen was blood, collected before dendritic cell vaccination. This receptor was identified in a human donor with glioblastoma. The CDR3 bases are TGTGCCAGCAGTAGACAGGGTTCGGTCGCCTACGAGCAGTACTTC. This translates into CASSRQGSVAYEQYF.